These 12 T cell receptor beta chains were all obtained from the same sample, sequenced in a study of regulatory T cells in long-lasting Graves disease. Time point reported: newly diagnosed GD, antithyroid drugs for less than 3 months. With RNA extracted from PBMCs as input, the TCR library was made. iRepertoire HTBI primers and Arm-PCR of CDR3 regions built TCR beta libraries. MiXCR was run by TCRdb on the multiplex PCR reads, yielding one entry per CDR3 protein. In the table there are 400,000 to 500,000 distinct CDR3 sequences, 15% to 20% of which are singletons. The same data also contributed to another study, on T cells in Graves' hyperthyroidism and ophthalmopathy.

Source: peripheral blood mononuclear cells (PBMCs), taken at new diagnosis, from a patient treated with antithyroid drugs. The receptors were gathered from a woman aged 25 to 39 with Graves disease.

The sample holds many counts of this clonotype. CDR3 region: CASSGIVDEQFF. The CDR3 DNA reads as TGTGCCAGCAGCGGTATAGTTGATGAGCAGTTCTTC. V gene TRBV11-2 combines with J gene TRBJ2-1; D is ambiguous. This CDR3 contains 12 residues. V lost 5 bases and J 8 bases, leaving 10 bases between the germline ends. Germline V CDR1 and CDR2: SGHAT, FQNNGV.

J is TRBJ1-1 and V is TRBV10-2, with D maybe TRBD1 (6 bases). V gave up 7 bases and J gave up 3 bases, with 9 bases separating them. Germline V gives CDR1 WSHSY, CDR2 SAAADI. The length of the CDR3 is 12 residues. The chain's CDR3 is CASTRGDTEAFF. The CDR3 DNA reads TGCGCCAGCACAAGGGGGGACACTGAAGCTTTCTTT.

The sample holds a few counts of this clonotype. The CDR3 DNA reads as TGCAGCGTTGAAGTGGACCGACAGCTTGATGACACTGAAGCTTTCTTT. This encodes CSVEVDRQLDDTEAFF. This chain joins TRBV29-1 and TRBJ1-1; D is possibly TRBD1 (5 bases). The CDR3 has 16 amino acids. The germline CDR1 and CDR2 sequences are SQVTM and ANQGSEA. V lost 1 base to trimming and J lost 3 bases, with 18 bases between them.

This clonotype has ten or more counts. The chain carries TRBV28 and TRBJ1-4; 7 positions agree with TRBD1. After removal of 6 bases from V and 6 bases from J, the junction contained 16 bases not matched to a gene. CDR1 and CDR2 (germline): MDHEN, SYDVKM. The CDR3 is made up of 17 amino acids. The CDR3 region has the DNA TGTGCCAGCAGCCTCCGGCTAAGGGGGCGTGGAGATGAAAAACTGTTTTTT. Translated: CASSLRLRGRGDEKLFF.

This clonotype was detected many times. J is TRBJ2-7 and V is TRBV18; 8 positions match TRBD2. In germline, CDR1 is KGHSH, CDR2 LQKENI. Trimming took 6 bases from V and 1 from J; bases not matched to a gene: 11. This CDR3 has 16 amino acids. The CDR3 DNA reads as TGTGCCAGCTCCCTTGGACTAGCAGAGGTGTCCTACGAGCAGTACTTC. Translation gives CASSLGLAEVSYEQYF.

This clonotype turned up a few times. This chain joins TRBV4-1 and TRBJ2-7, with TRBD1 identical over 9 bases. This CDR3 comprises 15 residues. Germline CDR1 reads MGHRA; CDR2 reads YSYEKL. V trimming: 0 bases; J trimming: 3 bases; junction bases outside the gene matches: 3. CDR3 coding DNA: TGCGCCAGCAGCCAAGAAAGGACAGGGGACTACGAGCAGTACTTC. Its protein is CASSQERTGDYEQYF.

At least ten counts were recorded for this clonotype. V and J are TRBV5-1 and TRBJ2-7; 8 positions match TRBD1. The CDR3 totals 13 residues. V dropped 3 bases and J dropped 3; count of bases not matched to a gene: 2. Germline V CDR1 and CDR2: SGHRS, YFSETQ. Written as DNA, the CDR3 is TGCGCCAGCAGCTGGGACAGGAACTACGAGCAGTACTTC. Its protein product is CASSWDRNYEQYF.

In this sample, this clonotype turned up many times. The chain employs TRBV24-1 and TRBJ2-3; D may match TRBD1 or TRBD2 (5 bases each). V lost 2 bases and J lost 2, with 16 bases in between. This CDR3 comprises 17 residues. Germline CDR1 reads KGHDR; CDR2 reads SFDVKD. CDR3 sequence (DNA): TGTGCCACCAGTGATTCGGTTCGAGGGGACCCCACAGATACGCAGTATTTT. The encoded protein is CATSDSVRGDPTDTQYF.

As for this clonotype: One end of the junction is discordant with germline, which a read error may explain. This chain links TRBV5-4 with TRBJ2-3; 13 bases align to TRBD2. The germline V gene encodes CDR1 SGHNT and CDR2 YYREEE (reference sequence). The CDR3 is 17 amino acids. In nucleotides, the CDR3 is TGCGCCAGCAGCTCAAGGACTAGCGGGAGACCGACAGATACGCAGTATTTT. It codes for CASSSRTSGRPTDTQYF.

Worth noting for this clonotype: The conserved final phenylalanine or tryptophan is absent from the CDR3, which likely points to a read error. The DNA is omitted, as the CDR3 cannot be located on it reliably, and the CDR3 follows TCRdb's listing. CDR3 sequence reads: CASSRSSQDIRST. The V call is TRBV5-1, the J call TRBJ2-1. Germline V gene sequence: CDR1 SGHRS, CDR2 YFSETQ. The CDR3 is 13 residues long, counting both termini.

This clonotype has a handful of counts. CDR3 amino acids: CASSIKISALKIDNEQFF. The CDR3 DNA reads TGTGCCAGTAGTATTAAAATTAGCGCACTAAAAATCGACAATGAGCAGTTCTTC. The chain uses TRBV19 and TRBJ2-1; D may be TRBD2 (5 bases). Between the trimmed V and J ends, which lost 3 bases and 5 bases, there was a span of 23 bases. The CDR3 has 18 amino acids. Germline V gene lookup returns CDR1 LNHDA and CDR2 SQIVND (reference sequence).

This clonotype has only a few counts. V usage is TRBV20-1 and J usage is TRBJ2-2; tentatively, D is TRBD1 (6 bases). Trimming took off 6 bases at V and 6 bases at J, with 14 bases between the two ends. Germline values: CDR1 DFQATT, CDR2 SNEGSKA (reference sequence). The CDR3 consists of 13 residues. CDR3 amino acids: CSATTGLAGELFF. The CDR3 nucleotides are TGCAGTGCCACCACAGGGTTAGCCGGGGAGCTGTTTTTT.